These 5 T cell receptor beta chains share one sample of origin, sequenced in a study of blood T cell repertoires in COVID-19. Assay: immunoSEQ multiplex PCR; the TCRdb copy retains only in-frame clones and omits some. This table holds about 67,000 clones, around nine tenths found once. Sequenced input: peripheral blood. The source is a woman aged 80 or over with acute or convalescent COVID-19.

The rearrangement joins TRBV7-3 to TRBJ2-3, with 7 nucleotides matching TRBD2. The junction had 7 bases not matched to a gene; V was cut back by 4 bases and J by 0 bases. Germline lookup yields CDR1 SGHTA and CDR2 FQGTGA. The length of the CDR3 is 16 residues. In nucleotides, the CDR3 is TGTGCCAGCAGCTGGGGGGGAGCGGGAAGCACAGATACGCAGTATTTT. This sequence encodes CASSWGGAGSTDTQYF. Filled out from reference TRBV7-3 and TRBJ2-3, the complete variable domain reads GAGVSQTPSNKVTEKGKYVELRCDPISGHTALYWYRQSLGQGPEFLIYFQGTGAADDSGLPNDRFFAVRPEGSVSTLKIQRTERGDSAVYLCASSWGGAGSTDTQYFGPGTRLTVL.

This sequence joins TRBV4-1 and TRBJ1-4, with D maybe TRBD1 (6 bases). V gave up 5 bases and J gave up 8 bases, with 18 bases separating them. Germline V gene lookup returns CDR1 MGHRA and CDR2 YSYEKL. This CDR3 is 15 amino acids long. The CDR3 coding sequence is TGCGCCAGCAGCACAACACCCAGGGGTAACGAAAAACTGTTTTTT. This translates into CASSTTPRGNEKLFF.

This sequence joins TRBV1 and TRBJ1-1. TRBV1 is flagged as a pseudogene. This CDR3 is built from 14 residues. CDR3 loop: CTSSQEIGNTEAFF. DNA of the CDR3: TGCACCAGCAGCCAAGAAATCGGTAACACTGAAGCTTTCTTT.

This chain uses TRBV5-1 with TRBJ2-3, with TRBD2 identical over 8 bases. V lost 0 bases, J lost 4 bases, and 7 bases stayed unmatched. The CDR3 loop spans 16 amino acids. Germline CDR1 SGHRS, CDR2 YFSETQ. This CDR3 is CASSLDRGRFPDTQYF. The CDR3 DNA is TGCGCCAGCAGCTTGGATCGCGGGAGGTTCCCAGATACGCAGTATTTT.

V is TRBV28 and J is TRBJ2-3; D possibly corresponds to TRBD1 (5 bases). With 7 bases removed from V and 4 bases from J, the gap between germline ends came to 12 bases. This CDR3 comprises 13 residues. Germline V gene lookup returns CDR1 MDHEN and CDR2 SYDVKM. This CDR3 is CASKGQVPDTQYF. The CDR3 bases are TGTGCCAGCAAGGGGCAGGTCCCAGATACGCAGTATTTT.